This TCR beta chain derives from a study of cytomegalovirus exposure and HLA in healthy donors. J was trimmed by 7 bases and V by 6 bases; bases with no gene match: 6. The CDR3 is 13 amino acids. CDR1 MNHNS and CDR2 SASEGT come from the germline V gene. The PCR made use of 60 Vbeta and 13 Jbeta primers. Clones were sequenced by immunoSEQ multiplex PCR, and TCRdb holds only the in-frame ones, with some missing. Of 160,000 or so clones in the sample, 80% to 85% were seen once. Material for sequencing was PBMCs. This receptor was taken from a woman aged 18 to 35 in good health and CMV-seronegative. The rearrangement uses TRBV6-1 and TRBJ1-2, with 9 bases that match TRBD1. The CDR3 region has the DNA TGTGCCAGCAGGGGGACAGGGAACGGTGGCTACACCTTC. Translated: CASRGTGNGGYTF.